Included here is one TCR beta chain sequence, with context. Its matching antigen is unknown. Each subset's genomic DNA was split evenly across several immunoSEQ plates. Here immunoSEQ multiplex PCR was the method, and the copy in TCRdb shows in-frame clones only, minus some. Of roughly 530,000 clones listed, roughly 95% are singletons. This CDR3 region has 16 residues. Germline V gene sequence: CDR1 LNHNV, CDR2 YYDKDF (reference sequence). Trimming took off 3 bases at V and 0 bases at J, with 9 bases between the two ends. These data originate in a study of shared clonotypes between healthy human individuals. Overall study results and limits: Of the naive CD4 clonotypes, around 4.8% were shared across a few donors. Against clonotypes common to all four donors, non-shared ones had lower generation probabilities. Sorted-subset sequencing was shown by rarefaction to be incomplete despite large depth.

Sequencing used naive CD4+ T cells sorted from blood. Subset of the sample: CD45RA+ positively selected. The source of this sequence is a woman in her 30s in good health. The gene calls are TRBV15 and TRBJ2-6; D gene unclear. Here the CDR3 reads CATSRGLFSGANVLTF. The CDR3 DNA sequence: TGTGCCACCAGCAGGGGCCTCTTCTCTGGGGCCAACGTCCTGACTTTC.